These 4 T cell receptor beta chains share one sample of origin, sequenced in a study of CD8+ T cells in alopecia areata (dated by TCRdb to 2016 to 2019). Libraries were built with the immunoSEQ multiplex PCR assay. RNA was extracted from all samples and reverse transcribed into cDNA as template for TCR sequencing. Sourced from immuneACCESS, this table was stored by TCRdb with only in-frame sequences that have V and J called. A share of the clones is absent; for the studies checked, an unresolved V gene accounts for under half, and the remainder has no known explanation. The sample table lists around 190,000 clones, roughly three fifths of them with a count of one. The top ten clonotypes cover nearly 5% of the sample. The sequenced material came from CD8+ T cells sorted from blood. The receptors originated from a human donor in good health.

V gene TRBV7-8 combines with J gene TRBJ2-7; tentative D call: TRBD2 (5 bases). CDR1 and CDR2 (germline): SGHVS, FQNEAQ. Trimming took 7 bases from V and 3 from J, leaving 19 bases between them. The CDR3 covers 15 residues. Here the CDR3 reads CASTPGKSAIYEQYF. The CDR3 region has the DNA TGTGCCAGCACCCCCGGGAAGTCAGCTATCTACGAGCAGTACTTC.

The chain has TRBV27 and TRBJ2-7, with 9 bases fitting TRBD1. V lost 5 bases, J lost 4 bases, and 9 bases stayed unmatched. The CDR3 extends over 15 amino acids. The germline V gene encodes CDR1 MNHEY and CDR2 SMNVEV (reference sequence). CDR3 region: CASSPGTGILYEQYF. The CDR3 DNA reads TGTGCCAGCAGTCCCGGGACAGGGATTTTGTACGAGCAGTACTTC.

The CDR3 DNA reads TGCGCCAGCAGCCAAGGGACATTGAACACTGAAGCTTTCTTT. As protein: CASSQGTLNTEAFF. The rearrangement uses TRBV4-1 and TRBJ1-1, with D perhaps TRBD1 (5 bases). Deletions cut 1 base from V and 0 bases from J, with 6 bases between. Germline lookup yields CDR1 MGHRA and CDR2 YSYEKL. The CDR3 length is 14 residues.

This clone was seen more than once but under ten times. Within the sample, other DNA sequences also encode this same CDR3. V is TRBV25-1 and J is TRBJ1-1, with D uncertain. The CDR3 extends over 14 amino acids. Germline CDR1 and CDR2: MGHDK and SYGVNS. V was trimmed by 2 bases and J by 0 bases, leaving 7 bases between them. In DNA, the CDR3 is TGTGCCAGCAGTGAAGGAGGTATGAACACTGAAGCTTTCTTT. Translation gives CASSEGGMNTEAFF.